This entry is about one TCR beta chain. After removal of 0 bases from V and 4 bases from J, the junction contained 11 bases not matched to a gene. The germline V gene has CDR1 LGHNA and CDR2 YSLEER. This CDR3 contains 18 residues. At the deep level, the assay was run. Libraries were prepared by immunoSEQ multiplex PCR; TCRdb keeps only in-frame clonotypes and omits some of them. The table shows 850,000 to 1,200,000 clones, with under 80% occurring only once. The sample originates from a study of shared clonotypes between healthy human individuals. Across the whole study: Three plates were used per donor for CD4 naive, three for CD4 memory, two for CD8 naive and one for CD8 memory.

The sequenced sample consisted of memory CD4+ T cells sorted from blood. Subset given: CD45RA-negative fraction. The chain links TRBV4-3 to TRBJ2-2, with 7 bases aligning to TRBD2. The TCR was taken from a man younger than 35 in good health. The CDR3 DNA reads TGCGCCAGCAGCCAAGATCAGGTCGGCGGGAGAGGCACCGGGGAGCTGTTTTTT. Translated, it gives CASSQDQVGGRGTGELFF.